The sequence of this T cell receptor beta chain was determined in a study of blood T cell repertoires in COVID-19. At the level of the study: The United States, Italy and Spain provided the acute and convalescent COVID-19 samples. PBMCs, B-cell-depleted T cells, or T cells provided the cDNA or gDNA that made up the material.

Original analysis: It was from reference gene primer amplification that nucleated cell counts were estimated. Clones were sequenced by immunoSEQ multiplex PCR, and TCRdb holds only the in-frame ones, with some missing. V, J and clone size are those of that table, while D and trimming were read from the DNA. The table lists tens of thousands of clones, 84% of them singletons. The CDR3 runs to 14 residues. V shed 4 bases, J shed 6 bases, and the junction held 5 bases outside the gene matches. Germline loops: CDR1 SGDLS, CDR2 YYNGEE. The sample comprised peripheral blood. This chain joins TRBV9 and TRBJ1-3; 9 bases are shared with TRBD1. The origin of this receptor is a man in his sixties with acute or convalescent COVID-19. This chain's CDR3 is CASSSRTGVNTIYF. CDR3 bases: TGTGCCAGCAGCTCACGGACAGGGGTAAACACCATATATTTT.